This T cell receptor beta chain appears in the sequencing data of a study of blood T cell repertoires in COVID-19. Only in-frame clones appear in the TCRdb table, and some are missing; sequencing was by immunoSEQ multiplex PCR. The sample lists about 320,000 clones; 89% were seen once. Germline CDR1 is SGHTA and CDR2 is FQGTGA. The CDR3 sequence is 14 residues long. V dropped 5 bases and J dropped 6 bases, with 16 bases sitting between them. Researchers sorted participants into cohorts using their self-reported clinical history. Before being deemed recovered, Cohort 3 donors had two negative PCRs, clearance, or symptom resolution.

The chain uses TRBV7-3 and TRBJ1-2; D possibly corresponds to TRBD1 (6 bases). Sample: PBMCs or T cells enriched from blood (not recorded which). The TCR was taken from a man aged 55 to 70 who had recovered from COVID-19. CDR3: CASSMSGTSNGYTF. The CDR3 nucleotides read TGTGCCAGCAGCATGTCCGGGACATCTAATGGCTACACCTTC.